The 17 T cell receptor beta chains presented below share a single source sample, sequenced in a study of cytomegalovirus exposure and HLA in healthy donors. PCR involved 60 Vbeta and 13 Jbeta primers. Sequencing used immunoSEQ multiplex PCR; TCRdb keeps in-frame clones, though not all of them. The data contain more than 140,000 clones, 50% to 75% of them seen just once; the ten biggest clones take up about 2.9%. What was sequenced was PBMCs. The receptors derive from a woman in her twenties or thirties in good health and CMV-seropositive.

This clone was detected a few times. The chain recombines TRBV10-3 with TRBJ2-7; TRBD2 matches 11 bases. The germline CDR1 and CDR2 sequences are ENHRY and SYGVKD. CDR3 length: 14 residues. V was pared by 5 bases and J by 3 bases, with 3 bases of the junction left unmatched. CDR3 loop: CAISPGTSGYEQYF. The CDR3 DNA reads as TGTGCCATCAGTCCCGGGACTAGCGGCTACGAGCAGTACTTC.

This clone appeared a few times. The chain couples TRBV7-6 to TRBJ1-1; TRBD1 matches 8 bases. With 2 bases clipped from V and 1 base from J, the junction kept 15 bases outside the gene matches. The CDR3 length is 19 residues. Germline CDR1 SGHVS, CDR2 FNYEAQ. CDR3 DNA: TGTGCCAGCAGCTTAACTCTAATTCGACAGGGGATACCGAACACTGAAGCTTTCTTT. This gives the protein CASSLTLIRQGIPNTEAFF.

The rearrangement uses TRBV9 and TRBJ2-1; 10 nucleotides match TRBD2. The CDR3 sequence is 16 residues long. Germline values: CDR1 SGDLS, CDR2 YYNGEE. Trimming took 4 bases from V and 3 from J; bases not matched to a gene: 7. The CDR3 nucleotides are TGTGCCAGCAGCCGGACTAGCGGAGGGCGCTACAATGAGCAGTTCTTC. Translated, it gives CASSRTSGGRYNEQFF.

The rearrangement links TRBV4-1 to TRBJ1-2; D gene ambiguous. CDR1 is MGHRA and CDR2 is YSYEKL in the germline V gene. The V end was cut by 3 bases, the J end by 8 bases, with 16 bases between. CDR3 size: 14 residues. DNA of the CDR3: TGCGCCAGCAGCCAGCCTTCGGTGAGGGAAGGCTACACCTTC. It encodes CASSQPSVREGYTF.

V usage is TRBV27 and J usage is TRBJ2-6; D gene ambiguous. The CDR3 consists of 18 residues. The V end lost 3 bases, the J end lost 4 bases, and 19 bases lay between the germline ends. Germline V CDR1 and CDR2: MNHEY, SMNVEV (reference sequence). The CDR3 DNA is TGTGCCAGCAGTTTGTGGGCACGCCAGACATCAGGGGCCAACGTCCTGACTTTC. Its translation: CASSLWARQTSGANVLTF.

A remark on this clone: Different DNA sequences within this sample yield the same CDR3. CDR3 loop: CASSQDQGAEAFF. In DNA, the CDR3 is TGCGCCAGCAGCCAAGATCAGGGGGCTGAAGCTTTCTTT. This chain links TRBV4-1 with TRBJ1-1, with 7 bases fitting TRBD1. Germline CDR1 MGHRA, CDR2 YSYEKL. The CDR3 totals 13 residues. J lost 6 bases, V lost 0 bases, and 1 base had no gene match.

V usage is TRBV5-4 and J usage is TRBJ2-3; tentative D call: TRBD2 (6 bases). Germline lookup yields CDR1 SGHNT and CDR2 YYREEE (reference sequence). Trimming removed 5 bases at V and 4 bases at J, with 11 bases between. The CDR3 totals 13 residues. CDR3 DNA: TGTGCCAGCAGTCCACTAGCATCAGATACGCAGTATTTT. It is translated as CASSPLASDTQYF. The full variable domain, completed using reference TRBV5-4 and TRBJ2-3, is ETGVTQSPTHLIKTRGQQVTLRCSSQSGHNTVSWYQQALGQGPQFIFQYYREEENGRGNFPPRFSGLQFPNYSSELNVNALELDDSALYLCASSPLASDTQYFGPGTRLTVL.

The chain uses TRBV7-2 and TRBJ1-5; 7 positions match TRBD1. CDR3 length equals 17 residues. With 5 bases clipped from V and 5 bases from J, the junction kept 15 bases outside the gene matches. Germline V gene sequence: CDR1 SGHTA, CDR2 FQGNSA. This CDR3 reads CASSPPRVGGADQPQHF. The CDR3 DNA reads as TGTGCCAGCAGCCCCCCACGAGTAGGGGGCGCGGATCAGCCCCAGCATTTT.

This chain links TRBV30 with TRBJ1-5; D gene ambiguous. With 1 base removed from V and 7 bases from J, the gap between germline ends came to 8 bases. The germline V gene has CDR1 GTSNPN and CDR2 SVGIG (reference sequence). The CDR3 spans 12 residues. The CDR3, as DNA: TGTGCCTGGAGTGCTCCTCTCCAGCCCCAGCATTTT. Its translation: CAWSAPLQPQHF.

This clone was recorded a few times. The chain links TRBV6-4 to TRBJ1-6; 8 nucleotides line up with TRBD1. Trimming removed 6 bases from V and 9 bases from J; junction bases left unmatched: 13. The CDR3 is 16 residues long. Germline lookup yields CDR1 MRHNA and CDR2 SNTAGT. The CDR3 region has the DNA TGTGCCAGCAGGGACACTAACAGGGGGGAAATTTCACCCCTCCACTTT. Translation: CASRDTNRGEISPLHF.

This clone was recorded once. The chain couples TRBV27 to TRBJ1-2; possibly TRBD1 for D (6 bases). The germline V gene has CDR1 MNHEY and CDR2 SMNVEV (reference sequence). This CDR3 has 12 amino acids. V lost 4 bases and J lost 10, with 13 bases in between. The CDR3 is CASSSPGTTYTF. The CDR3 DNA sequence: TGTGCCAGCAGTTCCCCCGGGACAACCTACACCTTC.

This clone was counted a few times. The chain couples TRBV6-5 to TRBJ2-1, with D possibly being TRBD2 (6 bases). Germline CDR1 is MNHEY and CDR2 is SVGAGI. This CDR3 comprises 14 residues. Trimming took off 2 bases at V and 9 bases at J, with 14 bases between the two ends. The CDR3 is CASSYMSLGGEQFF. Written as DNA, the CDR3 is TGTGCCAGCAGTTACATGAGTCTGGGAGGTGAGCAGTTCTTC.

The chain joins TRBV30 to TRBJ1-2, with TRBD1 as a possible D gene (5 bases). The CDR3 consists of 12 residues. V was trimmed by 4 bases and J by 4 bases, leaving 10 bases between them. Germline V gene lookup returns CDR1 GTSNPN and CDR2 SVGIG (reference sequence). The chain's CDR3 is CAWIRVGYGYTF. The CDR3, as DNA: TGTGCCTGGATCAGGGTCGGCTATGGCTACACCTTC.

The chain has TRBV7-2 and TRBJ1-3, with 7 bases fitting TRBD1. Germline trimming cut 2 bases from V and 0 bases from J; bases unmatched to any gene: 1. The germline gives CDR1 SGHTA, CDR2 FQGNSA. The CDR3 is 15 amino acids. CDR3 sequence (DNA): TGTGCCAGCAGCTTATACAGGGGCTCTGGAAACACCATATATTTT. It translates to CASSLYRGSGNTIYF.

This clone was found a few times. The chain employs TRBV25-1 and TRBJ2-5, with 7 bases matching TRBD1. The germline CDR1 and CDR2 sequences are MGHDK and SYGVNS. The CDR3 length is 15 residues. With 4 bases clipped from V and 4 bases from J, the junction kept 9 bases outside the gene matches. CDR3: CASSVEGARVETQYF. CDR3 nucleotides: TGTGCCAGCAGTGTCGAGGGGGCACGGGTAGAGACCCAGTACTTC.

This clone was counted a single time. V is TRBV5-1 and J is TRBJ2-7, with 10 bases matching TRBD1. Germline V lookup: CDR1 SGHRS, CDR2 YFSETQ. V trimming: 0 bases; J trimming: 2 bases; junction bases outside the gene matches: 2. This CDR3 has 15 residues. The CDR3 DNA reads TGCGCCAGCAGCTTGGAGGGACAGGGGACCTACGAGCAGTACTTC. Its protein is CASSLEGQGTYEQYF.

The V gene is TRBV5-1, the J gene TRBJ2-5, with 12 bases that match TRBD2. The CDR3 sequence is 17 residues long. Germline CDR1 is SGHRS and CDR2 is YFSETQ. Trimming removed 4 bases from V and 1 base from J; junction bases left unmatched: 8. CDR3 in amino acids: CASSASGTSGFQETQYF. For the CDR3, the DNA is TGCGCCAGCAGCGCATCCGGGACTAGCGGGTTCCAAGAGACCCAGTACTTC. Full variable domain (remainder filled in from reference TRBV5-1 and TRBJ2-5): KAGVTQTPRYLIKTRGQQVTLSCSPISGHRSVSWYQQTPGQGLQFLFEYFSETQRNKGNFPGRFSGRQFSNSRSEMNVSTLELGDSALYLCASSASGTSGFQETQYFGPGTRLLVL.